The 20 T cell receptor beta chains below were found in one sample sequenced in a study of shared clonotypes between healthy human individuals. Profiled with immunoSEQ multiplex PCR; TCRdb holds only in-frame clones, not every one. The sample records 190,000 or so clones, 60% to 75% being singletons. Sequenced sample: memory CD4+ T cells sorted from blood. The subset is: CD45RA-negative fraction. The receptors stem from a man aged 25-45 years in good health.

A few counts support this clone. V usage is TRBV7-2 and J usage is TRBJ2-7; D is unclear. V was cut by 0 bases and J by 0 bases, with 9 bases left in between. There are 15 residues in the CDR3. CDR1 and CDR2 (germline): SGHTA, FQGNSA. The DNA of the CDR3 is TGTGCCAGCAGCTTAGCGGGTCTGAGCTCCTACGAGCAGTACTTC. Amino acids: CASSLAGLSSYEQYF.

In this sample, this clone turned up a few times. The rearrangement uses TRBV9 and TRBJ2-7, with D possibly being TRBD1 or TRBD2 (5 bases each). CDR3 length equals 16 residues. From germline, CDR1 is SGDLS and CDR2 YYNGEE. Trimming left V 3 bases short and J 0 bases short, with 16 bases between. CDR3 nucleotide sequence: TGTGCCAGCAGCGAGAGAGGGGATCAGGGCTCCTACGAGCAGTACTTC. Encoded protein: CASSERGDQGSYEQYF.

This chain links TRBV4-3 with TRBJ1-2; 9 bases match TRBD1. Germline CDR1 reads LGHNA; CDR2 reads YSLEER. Losses at the gene ends were 0 bases for V and 7 bases for J; bases not matched to a gene: 9. There are 16 residues in the CDR3. DNA for the CDR3: TGCGCCAGCAGCCAAGATTGGGGACAGGGCGCGGGTGGCTACACCTTC. Translated: CASSQDWGQGAGGYTF.

This clone was counted a few times. The chain uses TRBV19 and TRBJ1-1, with 8 bases lining up with TRBD1. Germline V gives CDR1 LNHDA, CDR2 SQIVND (reference sequence). Trimming cost V 7 bases and J 0 bases; bases outside gene matches: 7. There are 15 residues in the CDR3. The CDR3 bases are TGTGCCAGTACAGGGACAGGCTTAATGAACACTGAAGCTTTCTTT. Translation: CASTGTGLMNTEAFF. The variable domain in full, completed from reference TRBV19 and TRBJ1-1, reads DGGITQSPKYLFRKEGQNVTLSCEQNLNHDAMYWYRQDPGQGLRLIYYSQIVNDFQKGDIAEGYSVSREKKESFPLTVTSAQKNPTAFYLCASTGTGLMNTEAFFGQGTRLTVV.

The gene calls are TRBV5-8 and TRBJ1-5; a possible D gene is TRBD1 (5 bases). V lost 2 bases and J 6 bases, leaving 21 bases between the germline ends. Germline CDR1 reads SGHTS; CDR2 reads YDEGEE. The CDR3 totals 17 residues. The CDR3 DNA sequence: TGTGCCAGCAGCTTAAACACCGCTCCGCGGGGGAGTCAGCCCCAGCATTTT. Protein sequence: CASSLNTAPRGSQPQHF.

V and J are TRBV25-1 and TRBJ2-1; D is possibly TRBD2 (6 bases). Germline values: CDR1 MGHDK, CDR2 SYGVNS. The CDR3 covers 15 residues. V was trimmed by 2 bases and J by 5 bases, leaving 13 bases between them. The CDR3 DNA is TGTGCCAGCAGTGAAAGAGGGACTTTCGACAATGAGCAGTTCTTC. Amino acid sequence: CASSERGTFDNEQFF.

This chain joins TRBV14 and TRBJ1-2, with 8 positions matching TRBD1. V was pared by 5 bases and J by 6 bases, with 8 bases of the junction left unmatched. Germline V lookup: CDR1 SGHDN, CDR2 FVKESK. The CDR3 consists of 14 residues. The CDR3 sequence: CASSYGQGRDGYTF. The CDR3 nucleotides are TGTGCCAGCAGCTATGGACAGGGTCGAGATGGCTACACCTTC.

The V call is TRBV18, the J call TRBJ2-3; D is perhaps TRBD2 (5 bases). The CDR3 has 15 residues. Trimming stripped 3 bases from V and 5 bases from J, with 15 bases between. CDR1 is KGHSH, CDR2 LQKENI, per germline. DNA for the CDR3: TGTGCCAGCTCACCTCCAGAGGGAGTGCAAGATACGCAGTATTTT. Translated: CASSPPEGVQDTQYF. The full variable domain, with the rest looked up from reference TRBV18 and TRBJ2-3, is NAGVMQNPRHLVRRRGQEARLRCSPMKGHSHVYWYRQLPEEGLKFMVYLQKENIIDESGMPKERFSAEFPKEGPSILRIQQVVRGDSAAYFCASSPPEGVQDTQYFGPGTRLTVL.

The V gene is TRBV15, the J gene TRBJ2-5; the match to TRBD2 covers 12 bases. The V gene's germline CDR1 is LNHNV and CDR2 YYDKDF (reference sequence). J lost 4 bases, V lost 6 bases, and 3 bases had no gene match. This CDR3 has 14 residues. The CDR3 sequence: CATRQLAGGETQYF. The CDR3 DNA follows: TGTGCCACCAGGCAACTAGCGGGAGGAGAGACCCAGTACTTC.

The rearrangement joins TRBV11-3 to TRBJ2-1, with TRBD1 identical over 8 bases. CDR3 length equals 14 residues. J lost 2 bases, V lost 5 bases, and 2 bases had no gene match. Germline CDR1 reads SGHNT; CDR2 reads YENEEA. The CDR3 DNA reads TGTGCCAGCAGCGCGGACAGGGCCTACAATGAGCAGTTCTTC. It encodes CASSADRAYNEQFF.

The V call is TRBV5-4, the J call TRBJ2-1, with D unresolved. Deletions cut 0 bases from V and 5 bases from J, with 12 bases between. Germline V lookup: CDR1 SGHNT, CDR2 YYREEE (reference sequence). This CDR3 comprises 15 residues. CDR3 residues: CASSLGGTTNNEQFF. The CDR3 DNA follows: TGTGCCAGCAGCTTGGGGGGTACTACGAACAATGAGCAGTTCTTC.

This clone came up a few times. The chain combines TRBV5-4 with TRBJ1-2, with 10 bases that match TRBD1. The V segment lost 4 bases and the J segment 7 bases; nucleotides outside the gene matches: 7. Germline-derived CDR1 and CDR2 are SGHNT and YYREEE (reference sequence). The CDR3 sequence is 14 residues long. CDR3 nucleotides: TGTGCCAGCAGCCCTAAAGGACAGGGGGGTGGCTACACCTTC. Residues: CASSPKGQGGGYTF. The whole variable domain, remainder taken from reference TRBV5-4 and TRBJ1-2, is ETGVTQSPTHLIKTRGQQVTLRCSSQSGHNTVSWYQQALGQGPQFIFQYYREEENGRGNFPPRFSGLQFPNYSSELNVNALELDDSALYLCASSPKGQGGGYTFGSGTRLTVV.

V gene TRBV28 combines with J gene TRBJ2-5; D gene unclear. Germline assignment: CDR1 MDHEN and CDR2 SYDVKM. This CDR3 has 14 residues. Trimming pared 4 bases from V and 1 base from J, leaving 10 bases between. CDR3 bases: TGTGCCAGCAGTTCCCCGGACGGCCAAGAGACCCAGTACTTC. This translates into CASSSPDGQETQYF.

This clone was seen repeatedly, ten times or more. The chain recombines TRBV29-1 with TRBJ2-1, with unresolved D. Per the germline V gene, CDR1 is SQVTM and CDR2 is ANQGSEA. The length of the CDR3 is 15 residues. V gave up 5 bases and J gave up 4 bases, with 18 bases separating them. CDR3 bases: TGCAGCGTTCTCCCTCCCGGCAGCGATTACAATGAGCAGTTCTTC. It is translated as CSVLPPGSDYNEQFF.

Comments on this clone: Other DNA sequences from this sample encode an identical CDR3 as well. The chain combines TRBV29-1 with TRBJ2-1; 9 nucleotides line up with TRBD2. The CDR3 is 14 amino acids. Trimming cost V 4 bases and J 6 bases; bases outside gene matches: 7. Germline CDR1 reads SQVTM; CDR2 reads ANQGSEA. CDR3 nucleotides: TGCAGCGTTGTAGGCGGGAGGGCCGTCAATGAGCAGTTCTTC. It translates to CSVVGGRAVNEQFF.

The rearrangement uses TRBV7-3 and TRBJ1-2; D perhaps matches TRBD1 (5 bases). The V end was cut by 4 bases, the J end by 6 bases, with 18 bases between. Germline V lookup: CDR1 SGHTA, CDR2 FQGTGA. This CDR3 is 15 amino acids long. The CDR3 DNA follows: TGTGCCAGCAGCTCGGGGCCGGGGAATTTTGATGGCTACACCTTC. It translates to CASSSGPGNFDGYTF.

The chain links TRBV27 to TRBJ2-7; no clear D gene. CDR1 is MNHEY, CDR2 SMNVEV, per germline (reference sequence). This CDR3 is 13 amino acids long. V was shortened by 1 base and J by 5 bases, with 9 bases between the two germline ends. This CDR3 reads CASSLLGTHEQYF. CDR3 coding DNA: TGTGCCAGCAGTTTATTAGGCACCCACGAGCAGTACTTC.

This clone turned up a few times. The rearrangement uses TRBV4-1 and TRBJ2-5; D may be TRBD2 (5 bases). Germline V gene sequence: CDR1 MGHRA, CDR2 YSYEKL. V was cut by 0 bases and J by 0 bases, with 20 bases left in between. The CDR3 contains 19 residues. CDR3 DNA: TGCGCCAGCAGCCAAGATGTGGCCTTAAAAACGGGAAACCAAGAGACCCAGTACTTC. Translating gives CASSQDVALKTGNQETQYF.

In its sample, this clone was seen a few times. CDR3 loop: CASSQGLGDNPTEAFF. The CDR3 region has the DNA TGTGCCAGCAGCCAAGGTCTAGGTGACAATCCCACTGAAGCTTTCTTT. The rearrangement links TRBV4-2 to TRBJ1-1; D is undetermined. The CDR3 is 16 amino acids. The V gene's germline CDR1 is LGHNA and CDR2 YNFKEQ. Trimming stripped 1 base from V and 4 bases from J, with 16 bases between.

J is TRBJ2-3 and V is TRBV10-2; possibly TRBD2 for D (5 bases). V lost 8 bases to trimming and J lost 2 bases, with 14 bases between them. CDR1 is WSHSY and CDR2 is SAAADI in the germline V gene. This CDR3 is 14 amino acids long. The CDR3 bases are TGCGCCAGCTGCGGGTTGCCCATCACAGATACGCAGTATTTT. Protein product: CASCGLPITDTQYF.